These 13 T cell receptor beta chains share one sample of origin, sequenced in a study of shared clonotypes between healthy human individuals. Libraries were prepared by immunoSEQ multiplex PCR; TCRdb keeps only in-frame clonotypes and omits some of them. The table records about 680,000 clones, around four fifths of them present only once. The sequenced material came from memory CD4+ T cells sorted from blood. Subset denoted: CD45RA-negative fraction. The receptors shown here come from a woman aged 30 to 39 in good health.

Note on this clone: Other DNA variants within this sample encode the same CDR3. The chain recombines TRBV7-8 with TRBJ1-4, with D perhaps matching TRBD1 (6 bases). CDR3 size: 14 residues. Germline-derived CDR1 and CDR2 are SGHVS and FQNEAQ. The ends were cut back, 2 bases at V and 8 bases at J, with 12 bases in the middle. This CDR3 reads CASSLWGGGEKLFF. The CDR3, as DNA: TGTGCCAGCAGCTTATGGGGGGGCGGCGAAAAACTGTTTTTT.

This clone came up many times. This sequence joins TRBV27 and TRBJ2-2, with 9 bases identical to TRBD2. V lost 5 bases, J lost 0 bases, and 7 bases stayed unmatched. Germline loops: CDR1 MNHEY, CDR2 SMNVEV (reference sequence). The CDR3 loop spans 17 amino acids. In DNA form, the CDR3 reads TGTGCCAGCAGTACCGGGCGCGGGAGGGCGAACACCGGGGAGCTGTTTTTT. Translation gives CASSTGRGRANTGELFF.

V and J are TRBV15 and TRBJ2-7; 7 nucleotides line up with TRBD1. The germline V gene encodes CDR1 LNHNV and CDR2 YYDKDF (reference sequence). The CDR3 runs to 16 residues. V lost 4 bases, J lost 2 bases, and 11 bases stayed unmatched. CDR3 sequence: CATSIKRDSPAYEQYF. CDR3 DNA sequence: TGTGCCACCAGCATTAAAAGGGACAGTCCTGCCTACGAGCAGTACTTC.

The J gene is TRBJ1-3, the V gene TRBV5-5, with 8 bases matching TRBD1. Germline V lookup: CDR1 SGHKS, CDR2 YYEKEE (reference sequence). The V gene end was trimmed by 0 bases and the J gene end by 5 bases; junction bases not matched to a gene: 4. The CDR3 totals 15 residues. The CDR3 spells CASSLATRGRNTIYF. In nucleotides, the CDR3 is TGTGCCAGCAGCTTGGCCACCAGGGGGCGAAACACCATATATTTT.

The chain carries TRBV6-1 and TRBJ2-7; tentatively, D is TRBD2 (5 bases). Germline V lookup: CDR1 MNHNS, CDR2 SASEGT. Trimming left V 8 bases short and J 0 bases short, with 14 bases between. The CDR3 sequence is 14 residues long. CDR3 coding DNA: TGTGCCAGCGGAGCGGATAACCTCTCCTACGAGCAGTACTTC. This translates into CASGADNLSYEQYF.

This rearrangement joins TRBV23-1 to TRBJ1-5; 7 bases are a match to TRBD1. TRBV23-1 is given ORF status, its function remaining uncertain. The CDR3 totals 15 residues. The V and J ends lost 2 bases and 7 bases, in that order; junction bases with no gene match: 8. This chain's CDR3 is CASSQIKGQLQPQHF. The DNA of the CDR3 is TGCGCCAGCAGTCAAATTAAGGGACAGCTCCAGCCCCAGCATTTT.

The chain combines TRBV23-1 with TRBJ2-7, with D possibly matching TRBD2 (5 bases). TRBV23-1 is sorted into the ORF group, with uncertain function. The CDR3 sequence is 14 residues long. V was pared by 1 base and J by 7 bases, with 14 bases between. The CDR3 sequence is CASSQFLRTGEQYF. CDR3 nucleotide sequence: TGCGCCAGCAGTCAATTTTTACGGACGGGGGAGCAGTACTTC.

V gene TRBV6-1 combines with J gene TRBJ2-6; no firm D call. The ends were cut back, 2 bases at V and 0 bases at J, with 14 bases in the middle. This CDR3 is built from 18 residues. From germline, CDR1 is MNHNS and CDR2 SASEGT. The CDR3 reads CASSEYRRTTSGANVLTF. The CDR3 DNA reads TGTGCCAGCAGTGAATATCGGCGCACCACCTCTGGGGCCAACGTCCTGACTTTC.

Comment on this clone: This may come from a read error, since a much larger clone is one base off. This chain uses TRBV5-5 with TRBJ1-5, with D maybe TRBD1 (6 bases). Germline loops: CDR1 SGHKS, CDR2 YYEKEE (reference sequence). Trimming pared 4 bases from V and 5 bases from J, leaving 10 bases between. The CDR3 spans 13 residues. The CDR3 coding sequence is TGTGCCAGCAGCCGGACAGAAGATCAGCCCCAGCATTTT. Its translation is CASSRTEDQPQHF.

The chain recombines TRBV2 with TRBJ2-7, with TRBD1 matching over 8 bases. The CDR3 extends over 13 amino acids. The V gene end was trimmed by 4 bases and the J gene end by 5 bases; junction bases not matched to a gene: 4. Per germline, CDR1 SNHLY and CDR2 FYNNEI. CDR3 DNA: TGTGCCAGCAGTGTGCAGGGGGCAAACGAGCAGTACTTC. Amino acid sequence: CASSVQGANEQYF.

This rearrangement joins TRBV18 to TRBJ2-7; D possibly corresponds to TRBD1 (5 bases). This CDR3 is built from 14 residues. The germline V gene has CDR1 KGHSH and CDR2 LQKENI. V shed 4 bases and J shed 5 bases, with 15 bases lying between them. The CDR3 spells CASSRGQGRNEQYF. The CDR3 bases are TGTGCCAGCTCACGTGGACAAGGCAGGAACGAGCAGTACTTC.

In its sample, this clone was seen a few times. The J gene is TRBJ2-1, the V gene TRBV5-1; D perhaps matches TRBD2 (6 bases). The CDR3 contains 14 residues. From germline, CDR1 is SGHRS and CDR2 YFSETQ. Trimming shortened V by 7 bases and J by 2 bases, and 13 bases separated the two germline ends. CDR3 in DNA: TGCGCCAGCCAACGGGACTCTACCTACAATGAGCAGTTCTTC. Protein product: CASQRDSTYNEQFF.

This clone came up a few times. The rearrangement joins TRBV5-1 to TRBJ1-1; 7 positions agree with TRBD1. The CDR3 totals 13 residues. V was clipped by 2 bases and J by 3 bases; unmatched bases: 1. Germline values: CDR1 SGHRS, CDR2 YFSETQ. CDR3 sequence (DNA): TGCGCCAGCAGCTTTACAGGGGACACTGAAGCTTTCTTT. Its protein is CASSFTGDTEAFF.